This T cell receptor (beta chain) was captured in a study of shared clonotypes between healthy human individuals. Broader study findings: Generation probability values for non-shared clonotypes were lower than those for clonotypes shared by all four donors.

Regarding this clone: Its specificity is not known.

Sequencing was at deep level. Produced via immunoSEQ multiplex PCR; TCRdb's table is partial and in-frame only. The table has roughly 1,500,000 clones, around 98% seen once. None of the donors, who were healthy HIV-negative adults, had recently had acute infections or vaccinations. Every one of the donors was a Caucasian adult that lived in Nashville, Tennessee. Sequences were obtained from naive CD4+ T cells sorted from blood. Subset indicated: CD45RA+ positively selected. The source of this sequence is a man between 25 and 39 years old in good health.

CDR3 sequence (DNA): TGTGCCAGCAGCCCCCGGACAGGAACCACCGAGCAGTACTTC. Residues: CASSPRTGTTEQYF. This chain links TRBV9 with TRBJ2-7, with TRBD1 matching over 7 bases. J was trimmed by 6 bases and V by 4 bases; bases with no gene match: 10. The germline CDR1 and CDR2 sequences are SGDLS and YYNGEE. The CDR3 loop spans 14 amino acids.